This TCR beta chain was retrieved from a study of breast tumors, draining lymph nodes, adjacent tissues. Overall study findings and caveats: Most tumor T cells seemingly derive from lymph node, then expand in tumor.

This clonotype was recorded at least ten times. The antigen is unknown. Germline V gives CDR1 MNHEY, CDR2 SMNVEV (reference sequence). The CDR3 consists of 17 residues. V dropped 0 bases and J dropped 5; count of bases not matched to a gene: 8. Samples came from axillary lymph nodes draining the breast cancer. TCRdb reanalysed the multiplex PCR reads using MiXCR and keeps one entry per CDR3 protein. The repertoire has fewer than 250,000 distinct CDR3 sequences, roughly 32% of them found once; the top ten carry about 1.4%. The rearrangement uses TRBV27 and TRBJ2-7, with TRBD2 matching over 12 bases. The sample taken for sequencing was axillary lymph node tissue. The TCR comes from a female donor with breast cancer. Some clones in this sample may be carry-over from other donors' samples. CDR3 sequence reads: CASSLSALLAGGHEQYF. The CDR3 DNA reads TGTGCCAGCAGTTTATCGGCCCTACTAGCGGGAGGCCACGAGCAGTACTTC.